A single sample is the source of the 28 T cell receptor beta chains below, sequenced in a study of T cells in Graves' hyperthyroidism and ophthalmopathy. TCR beta CDR3 sequences were amplified from RNA transcripts. In the first-round RT-PCR of the TCR CDR3, the HTBI primer set was used. Each CDR3 protein is one row after TCRdb ran MiXCR on the multiplex PCR reads. The sample lists around 370,000 distinct CDR3 sequences, less than 20% occurring once. Sequenced sample: blood. These receptor sequences come from a man aged 18 to 29 with Graves' ophthalmopathy.

This clonotype was detected ten times or more. The J gene is TRBJ2-5, the V gene TRBV7-6, with D possibly called TRBD1 or TRBD2 (5 bases each). The CDR3 loop spans 14 amino acids. Looked up from germline, CDR1 is SGHVS and CDR2 is FNYEAQ. Trimming left V 4 bases short and J 2 bases short, with 11 bases between. This CDR3 is CASSSSGPQETQYF. DNA of the CDR3: TGTGCCAGCAGCTCATCGGGGCCTCAAGAGACCCAGTACTTC.

This clonotype was recorded at least ten times. The rearrangement links TRBV6-1 to TRBJ2-2, with D hard to call. V was clipped by 4 bases and J by 6 bases, with 9 bases between them. Germline loops: CDR1 MNHNS, CDR2 SASEGT. The CDR3 contains 13 residues. The CDR3 here is CASSGTESGELFF. CDR3 in DNA: TGTGCCAGCAGTGGGACGGAATCCGGGGAGCTGTTTTTT.

This clonotype occurred many times. The chain couples TRBV6-1 to TRBJ1-4; 8 nucleotides agree with TRBD1. CDR3 length: 16 amino acids. CDR1 and CDR2 (germline): MNHNS, SASEGT. The junction had 13 bases not matched to a gene; V was cut back by 5 bases and J by 8 bases. This CDR3 is CASSYGPGGEGEKLFF. As DNA, the CDR3 is TGTGCCAGCAGTTACGGGCCAGGGGGCGAGGGCGAAAAACTGTTTTTT.

V usage is TRBV4-1 and J usage is TRBJ1-4; TRBD1 matches at 10 bases. V lost 5 bases, J lost 0 bases, and 6 bases stayed unmatched. Germline-derived CDR1 and CDR2 are MGHRA and YSYEKL. The length of the CDR3 is 17 residues. CDR3 sequence (DNA): TGCGCCAGCAGCAAGGGACAGGGGAGCGCAACTAATGAAAAACTGTTTTTT. Encoded protein: CASSKGQGSATNEKLFF.

A note on this clonotype: This may be a read error: a much more frequent sequence differs by one nucleotide. V usage is TRBV12-3 or TRBV12-4 and J usage is TRBJ1-3; maybe TRBD1 (6 bases). The CDR3 covers 14 residues. V was pared by 4 bases and J by 5 bases, with 12 bases between. The CDR3 nucleotides are TGTGCCAGCAGTTACAGGGTTTATCGAAACACCATATATTTT. Protein: CASSYRVYRNTIYF.

This chain joins TRBV5-1 and TRBJ2-5, with D perhaps TRBD1 (6 bases). V lost 5 bases and J 5 bases, leaving 10 bases between the germline ends. This CDR3 comprises 12 residues. The V gene's germline CDR1 is SGHRS and CDR2 YFSETQ. The CDR3 DNA reads TGCGCCAGCAGTCGGGACAAGGAGACCCAGTACTTC. Translation: CASSRDKETQYF.

The V and J genes are TRBV19 and TRBJ1-5; D is unclear. CDR1 and CDR2 from the germline V gene are LNHDA and SQIVND (reference sequence). V dropped 6 bases and J dropped 1 base, with 13 bases sitting between them. This CDR3 contains 15 residues. The CDR3 reads CASRPEGPSNQPQHF. The CDR3 region has the DNA TGTGCCAGTAGACCGGAAGGGCCGAGCAATCAGCCCCAGCATTTT.

The sample holds many counts of this clonotype. The chain joins TRBV6-1 to TRBJ1-5; TRBD1 matches at 7 bases. Germline V lookup: CDR1 MNHNS, CDR2 SASEGT. The V and J ends lost 2 bases and 14 bases, in that order; junction bases with no gene match: 9. There are 13 residues in the CDR3. CDR3 nucleotide sequence: TGTGCCAGCAGTGAACTTTCCAAGGGGGCCGAGCATTTT. Protein product: CASSELSKGAEHF.

This clonotype was seen repeatedly, ten times or more. The rearrangement uses TRBV7-9 and TRBJ1-1; 9 nucleotides agree with TRBD1. With V trimmed by 4 bases and J by 1 base, 16 bases remained unmatched. The CDR3 contains 19 residues. Per the germline V gene, CDR1 is SEHNR and CDR2 is FQNEAQ (reference sequence). The CDR3 loop is CASSSRGQGLAEGNTEAFF. In DNA, the CDR3 is TGTGCCAGCAGCTCCCGGGGACAGGGCCTAGCGGAGGGGAACACTGAAGCTTTCTTT.

This clonotype showed up many times. The chain joins TRBV6-1 to TRBJ2-1; the D is unclear. CDR3 length: 15 amino acids. Germline lookup yields CDR1 MNHNS and CDR2 SASEGT. Between the trimmed V and J ends, which lost 5 bases and 0 bases, there was a span of 11 bases. This CDR3 is CASSQVSSSYNEQFF. Here the CDR3 DNA reads TGTGCCAGCAGTCAAGTCTCGAGCTCCTACAATGAGCAGTTCTTC.

This clonotype was picked up a small number of times. This chain connects TRBV20-1 to TRBJ2-3; 9 bases fit TRBD2. The germline V gene encodes CDR1 DFQATT and CDR2 SNEGSKA (reference sequence). The CDR3 loop spans 14 amino acids. V lost 3 bases and J lost 0; bases outside the gene matches: 1. This chain's CDR3 is CSARRGGSTDTQYF. DNA for the CDR3: TGCAGTGCTAGGCGGGGGGGGAGCACAGATACGCAGTATTTT.

The genes are TRBV12-5 and TRBJ2-2, with TRBD2 matching over 13 bases. V trimming: 6 bases; J trimming: 6 bases; junction bases outside the gene matches: 10. Germline assignment: CDR1 LGHNT and CDR2 FRNRAP. This CDR3 is 17 amino acids long. CDR3: CASGSSLAGGPAGELFF. DNA of the CDR3: TGTGCTAGTGGCTCCTCACTAGCGGGGGGGCCCGCCGGGGAGCTGTTTTTT.

This chain joins TRBV24-1 and TRBJ2-2, with TRBD1 identical over 8 bases. Per the germline V gene, CDR1 is KGHDR and CDR2 is SFDVKD. After removal of 2 bases from V and 3 bases from J, the junction contained 7 bases not matched to a gene. The CDR3 has 17 residues. CDR3: CATSDWTGRSDTGELFF. The CDR3 bases are TGTGCCACCAGTGATTGGACAGGGAGGTCGGACACCGGGGAGCTGTTTTTT.

The table lists this clonotype with many counts. The V and J genes are TRBV18 and TRBJ2-1; the D is unclear. V was trimmed by 3 bases and J by 7 bases, leaving 10 bases between them. Per germline, CDR1 KGHSH and CDR2 LQKENI. This CDR3 spans 13 amino acids. CDR3 in DNA: TGTGCCAGCTCACCCCCCACGAGAAATGAGCAGTTCTTC. It specifies CASSPPTRNEQFF.

This clonotype was counted many times. V usage is TRBV6-1 and J usage is TRBJ2-7; no firm D call. The V end lost 1 base, the J end lost 3 bases, and 13 bases lay between the germline ends. From germline, CDR1 is MNHNS and CDR2 SASEGT. This CDR3 contains 15 residues. CDR3: CASSEVRDAFYEQYF. The CDR3 DNA is TGTGCCAGCAGTGAAGTCCGCGACGCGTTCTACGAGCAGTACTTC.

The J gene is TRBJ1-5, the V gene TRBV19; D gene ambiguous. The CDR3 loop spans 13 amino acids. Trimming shortened V by 6 bases and J by 3 bases, and 9 bases separated the two germline ends. Germline CDR1 reads LNHDA; CDR2 reads SQIVND (reference sequence). CDR3 amino acids: CASSRRVNQPQHF. As DNA, the CDR3 is TGTGCCAGTAGCAGACGGGTCAATCAGCCCCAGCATTTT.

The chain recombines TRBV11-2 with TRBJ2-4, with 13 bases fitting TRBD2. CDR3 size: 17 residues. J gave up 2 bases and V 0 bases, and 1 base lay outside the gene matches. CDR1 and CDR2 (germline): SGHAT, FQNNGV. CDR3 sequence reads: CASSLELAGGPKNIQYF. CDR3 nucleotides: TGTGCCAGCAGCTTAGAACTAGCGGGGGGGCCCAAAAACATTCAGTACTTC.

This clonotype was recorded at least ten times. The genes are TRBV5-1 and TRBJ2-2; unclear D gene. CDR3 length equals 17 residues. The V and J ends lost 4 bases and 6 bases respectively, with 22 bases between them. Germline V gene lookup returns CDR1 SGHRS and CDR2 YFSETQ. In DNA form, the CDR3 reads TGCGCCAGCAGCGAGCGTGGGCTACTTCCCTCGTCCGGGGAGCTGTTTTTT. Encoded protein: CASSERGLLPSSGELFF.

This clonotype came up many times. The chain joins TRBV12-3 or TRBV12-4 to TRBJ2-5; D possibly corresponds to TRBD1 (5 bases). This CDR3 contains 13 residues. Trimming shortened V by 5 bases and J by 4 bases, and 11 bases separated the two germline ends. Here the CDR3 reads CASSLSDRETQYF. The DNA for the CDR3 is TGTGCCAGCAGTCTCTCCGACAGAGAGACCCAGTACTTC.

This clonotype was counted ten times or more. J is TRBJ1-1 and V is TRBV9; 11 bases match TRBD1. The junction had 8 bases not matched to a gene; V was cut back by 2 bases and J by 2 bases. The CDR3 consists of 17 residues. Germline values: CDR1 SGDLS, CDR2 YYNGEE. The CDR3 is CASSVQSGTGGNTEAFF. The CDR3 region has the DNA TGTGCCAGCAGCGTCCAATCCGGGACAGGGGGTAACACTGAAGCTTTCTTT.

This clonotype was seen a handful of times. The chain combines TRBV12-3 or TRBV12-4 with TRBJ1-1, with TRBD1 matching 10 bases. Germline trimming cut 8 bases from V and 4 bases from J; bases unmatched to any gene: 1. The CDR3 totals 12 residues. The CDR3 region is CASWTGGTEAFF. CDR3 DNA: TGTGCCAGCTGGACAGGGGGCACTGAAGCTTTCTTT.

This clonotype was detected many times. V is TRBV5-5 and J is TRBJ1-1; no clear D. CDR3 length: 11 residues. Per germline, CDR1 SGHKS and CDR2 YYEKEE (reference sequence). V was clipped by 0 bases and J by 14 bases, with 11 bases between them. Here the CDR3 reads CASSLDVLSFF. The DNA for the CDR3 is TGTGCCAGCAGCTTGGATGTTTTGTCCTTCTTT.

J is TRBJ2-5 and V is TRBV20-1; 10 bases are a match to TRBD1. V was clipped by 6 bases and J by 2 bases; unmatched bases: 15. Per the germline V gene, CDR1 is DFQATT and CDR2 is SNEGSKA (reference sequence). This CDR3 has 17 residues. The DNA for the CDR3 is TGCAGTGCAACGCGTACCGGGACAGGGGTATCACAAGAGACCCAGTACTTC. Protein product: CSATRTGTGVSQETQYF.

The chain links TRBV20-1 to TRBJ2-4, with D possibly being TRBD1 or TRBD2 (5 bases each). The CDR3 contains 13 residues. Germline CDR1 reads DFQATT; CDR2 reads SNEGSKA (reference sequence). V shed 5 bases and J shed 10 bases, with 18 bases lying between them. CDR3 residues: CSALTGTMGIQYF. The CDR3 DNA follows: TGCAGTGCTTTGACCGGGACCATGGGTATTCAGTACTTC.

This clonotype was recorded many times. The V and J genes are TRBV6-4 and TRBJ2-2; 8 bases map to TRBD1. The CDR3 is 17 residues long. CDR1 is MRHNA and CDR2 is SNTAGT in the germline V gene. Trimming took 2 bases from V and 5 from J; bases not matched to a gene: 10. The CDR3 DNA is TGTGCCAGCAGTGACGAAGCAGGGGGCTCGAGGACCGGGGAGCTGTTTTTT. As protein: CASSDEAGGSRTGELFF.

In this sample, this clonotype turned up a few times. V and J are TRBV19 and TRBJ2-7; a possible D gene is TRBD1 (6 bases). This CDR3 is built from 14 residues. CDR1 is LNHDA and CDR2 is SQIVND in the germline V gene (reference sequence). Trimming cost V 1 base and J 2 bases, with 9 bases left between them. As DNA, the CDR3 is TGTGCCAGTAGTATAGTTGAGGGGGCCTACGAGCAGTACTTC. Translated, it gives CASSIVEGAYEQYF.

The chain uses TRBV19 and TRBJ2-7; TRBD1 aligns across 9 bases. The CDR3 extends over 14 amino acids. CDR1 and CDR2 (germline): LNHDA, SQIVND (reference sequence). With V trimmed by 10 bases and J by 2 bases, 9 bases remained unmatched. The CDR3 coding sequence is TGTGCCACAACCCCGGGACAGGGAACCTACGAGCAGTACTTC. This codes for CATTPGQGTYEQYF.

This clonotype was picked up many times. CDR3 sequence: CSVRLAGTQETQYF. For the CDR3, the DNA is TGCAGCGTGAGACTAGCGGGGACCCAAGAGACCCAGTACTTC. The V and J genes are TRBV29-1 and TRBJ2-5; TRBD2 agrees at 11 bases. The CDR3 spans 14 residues. The junction had 4 bases not matched to a gene; V was cut back by 6 bases and J by 1 base. Germline V gene sequence: CDR1 SQVTM, CDR2 ANQGSEA.